The rows below give T cell receptor beta chains drawn from one sample of a study of T cell responses to AZD1222 COVID-19 vaccine. Sequenced by immunoSEQ multiplex PCR; TCRdb stores in-frame clones only, minus some. The data contain 110,000 to 150,000 clones, roughly 91% of them singletons. The source material was peripheral blood, sampled on day 0 of AZD1222 vaccination. These receptors were obtained from an adult in good health. The CDR3 runs from the conserved cysteine through the conserved F or W. Fields, in order: D gene, J gene, V gene, CDR3 DNA, CDR3 protein. A D gene is named only where the DNA matches it firmly.

D: -
J: TRBJ2-6
V: TRBV19
DNA: TGTGCCAGTAGTATTGGGGAGGGGACAGGCTTCTCTGGGGCCAACGTCCTGACTTTC
CDR3: CASSIGEGTGFSGANVLTF

D: TRBD1
J: TRBJ1-2
V: TRBV6-2/TRBV6-3
DNA: TGTGCCAGCAGTTACCCCCTGGACAGGGGCTATGGCTACACCTTC
CDR3: CASSYPLDRGYGYTF

D: -
J: TRBJ1-1
V: TRBV30
DNA: TGTGCCTGGAGTGCGGTGGGGGGGGCTGAAGCTTTCTTT
CDR3: CAWSAVGGAEAFF

D: -
J: TRBJ2-5
V: TRBV2
DNA: TGTGCCAGCAGTGAAGCGCCGGGACGCGGGGAAGAGACCCAGTACTTC
CDR3: CASSEAPGRGEETQYF

D: -
J: TRBJ1-2
V: TRBV7-9
DNA: TGTGCCAGCAGCGCACAGAACTATGGCTACACCTTC
CDR3: CASSAQNYGYTF

D: TRBD1
J: TRBJ1-2
V: TRBV7-2
DNA: TGTGCCAGCAGTAGGGGACAGGGGTGGTGGGGCTACACCTTC
CDR3: CASSRGQGWWGYTF

D: TRBD1
J: TRBJ1-3
V: TRBV29-1
DNA: TGCAGCGTCGATCCGGGACAGAGAAACACCATATATTTT
CDR3: CSVDPGQRNTIYF

D: -
J: TRBJ1-3
V: TRBV11-3
DNA: TGTGCCACCCGAGAGGGAGGGGCTGGAAACACCATATATTTT
CDR3: CATREGGAGNTIYF

D: -
J: TRBJ2-7
V: TRBV4-1
DNA: TGCGCCAGCAGCCAAAAACACCTTTACGAGCAGTACTTC
CDR3: CASSQKHLYEQYF

D: TRBD1
J: TRBJ2-4
V: TRBV4-1
DNA: TGCGCCAGCAGCCAACCTCTACAGGGGGAGGCCAAAAACATTCAGTACTTC
CDR3: CASSQPLQGEAKNIQYF

D: -
J: TRBJ2-2
V: TRBV7-9
DNA: TGTGCCAGCAGCTCCTCAAGTGTTACCGGGGAGCTGTTTTTT
CDR3: CASSSSSVTGELFF